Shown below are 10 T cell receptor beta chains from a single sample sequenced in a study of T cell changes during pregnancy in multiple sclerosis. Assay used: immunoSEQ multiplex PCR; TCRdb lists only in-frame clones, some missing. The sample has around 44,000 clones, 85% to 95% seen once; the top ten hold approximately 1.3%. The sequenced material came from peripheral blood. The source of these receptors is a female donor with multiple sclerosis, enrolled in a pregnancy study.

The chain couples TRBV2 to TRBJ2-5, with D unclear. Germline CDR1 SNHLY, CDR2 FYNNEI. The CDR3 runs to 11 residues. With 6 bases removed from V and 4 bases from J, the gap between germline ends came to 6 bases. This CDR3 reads CASSARETQYF. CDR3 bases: TGTGCCAGCAGCGCCAGAGAGACCCAGTACTTC. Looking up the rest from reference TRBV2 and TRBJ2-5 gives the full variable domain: EPEVTQTPSHQVTQMGQEVILRCVPISNHLYFYWYRQILGQKVEFLVSFYNNEISEKSEIFDDQFSVERPDGSNFTLKIRSTKLEDSAMYFCASSARETQYFGPGTRLLVL.

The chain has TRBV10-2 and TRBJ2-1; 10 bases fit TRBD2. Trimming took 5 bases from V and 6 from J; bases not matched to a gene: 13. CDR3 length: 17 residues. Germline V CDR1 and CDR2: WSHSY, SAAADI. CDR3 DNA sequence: TGCGCCAGCAGTCTTCCCCTCGGGACTAGCGACCTCAATGAGCAGTTCTTC. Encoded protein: CASSLPLGTSDLNEQFF.

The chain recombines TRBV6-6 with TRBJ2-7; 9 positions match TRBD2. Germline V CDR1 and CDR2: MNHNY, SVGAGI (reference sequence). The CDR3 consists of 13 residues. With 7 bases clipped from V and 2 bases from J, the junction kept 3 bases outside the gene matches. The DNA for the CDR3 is TGTGCCAGCAAAGCGGGGGGAACCTACGAGCAGTACTTC. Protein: CASKAGGTYEQYF.

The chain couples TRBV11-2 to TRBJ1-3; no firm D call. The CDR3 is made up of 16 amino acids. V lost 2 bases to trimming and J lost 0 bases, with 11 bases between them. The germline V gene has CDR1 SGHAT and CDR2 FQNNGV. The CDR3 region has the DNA TGTGCCAGCAGCTTATTACAACCTTACTCTGGAAACACCATATATTTT. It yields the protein CASSLLQPYSGNTIYF.

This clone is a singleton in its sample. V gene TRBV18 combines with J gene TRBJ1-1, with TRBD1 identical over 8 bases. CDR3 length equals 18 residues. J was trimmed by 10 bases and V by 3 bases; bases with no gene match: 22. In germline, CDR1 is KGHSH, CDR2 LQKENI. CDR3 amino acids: CASSPSFATGVISDGAFF. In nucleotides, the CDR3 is TGTGCCAGCTCACCCTCCTTCGCGACAGGGGTGATATCCGATGGAGCTTTCTTT.

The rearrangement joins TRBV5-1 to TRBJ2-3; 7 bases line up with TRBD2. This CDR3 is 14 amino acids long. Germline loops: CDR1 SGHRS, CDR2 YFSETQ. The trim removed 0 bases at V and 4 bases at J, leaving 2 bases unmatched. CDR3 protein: CASSLGGRADTQYF. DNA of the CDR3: TGCGCCAGCAGCTTGGGCGGGAGAGCAGATACGCAGTATTTT.

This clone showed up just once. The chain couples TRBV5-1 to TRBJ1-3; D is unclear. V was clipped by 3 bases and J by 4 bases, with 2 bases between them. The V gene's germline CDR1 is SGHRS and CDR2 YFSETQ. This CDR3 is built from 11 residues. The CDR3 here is CASSWGNTIYF. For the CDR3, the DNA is TGCGCCAGCAGCTGGGGAAACACCATATATTTT.

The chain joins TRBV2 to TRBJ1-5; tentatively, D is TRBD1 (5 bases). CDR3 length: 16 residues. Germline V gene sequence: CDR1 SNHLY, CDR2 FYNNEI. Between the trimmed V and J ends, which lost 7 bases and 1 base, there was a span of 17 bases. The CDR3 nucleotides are TGTGCCAGCACAAGCCGGGGCCCTAGGAGCAATCAGCCCCAGCATTTT. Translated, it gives CASTSRGPRSNQPQHF.

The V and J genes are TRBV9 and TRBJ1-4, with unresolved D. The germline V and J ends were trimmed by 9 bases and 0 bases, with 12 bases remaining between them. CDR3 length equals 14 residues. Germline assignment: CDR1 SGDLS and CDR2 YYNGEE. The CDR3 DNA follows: TGTGCCACCTCACCCGGATCAACTAATGAAAAACTGTTTTTT. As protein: CATSPGSTNEKLFF.

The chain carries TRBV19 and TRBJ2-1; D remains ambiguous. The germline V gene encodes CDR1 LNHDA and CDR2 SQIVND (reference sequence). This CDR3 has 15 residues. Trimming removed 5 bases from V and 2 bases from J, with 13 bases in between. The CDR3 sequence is CASSSRGNAYNEQFF. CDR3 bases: TGTGCCAGTAGTTCTCGCGGAAATGCCTACAATGAGCAGTTCTTC.